The rows below give T cell receptor beta chains drawn from one sample of a study of CD4 T cells in relation to SARS-CoV-2 and coronaviruses. Their recognized antigens are unknown. The protocol was immunoSEQ multiplex PCR, while the TCRdb copy is restricted to in-frame clones and leaves out a portion. Of about 29,000 clones in the sample, 76% were seen once. Sequenced input: CD4+ T cells from PBMCs, cultured in vitro. These receptors were collected from a human donor in good health. The CDR3 runs from the conserved cysteine through the conserved F or W. Each record gives: clone size, D gene, J gene, CDR3 length, V gene, CDR3 protein, CDR3 DNA. A D gene is named only where the DNA matches it firmly. The listing skips clone size in some rows; elsewhere it reads once, few, many or a size class.

size: few
D: .
J: TRBJ2-7
length: 13
V: TRBV6-5
CDR3: CASSLRGLGEQYF
DNA: TGTGCCAGCAGTTTACGGGGACTGGGCGAGCAGTACTTC

size: few
D: TRBD1
J: TRBJ1-6
length: 20
V: TRBV18
CDR3: CASSPVSGQGQSSYNSPLHF
DNA: TGTGCCAGCTCACCGGTGTCGGGACAGGGTCAGAGCTCCTATAATTCACCCCTCCACTTT

size: .
D: TRBD2
J: TRBJ2-3
length: 13
V: TRBV12-3/TRBV12-4
CDR3: CASSNRGGHTQYF
DNA: TGTGCCAGCAGTAATCGGGGGGGCCATACGCAGTATTTT

size: .
D: TRBD1
J: TRBJ1-2
length: 15
V: TRBV6-2/TRBV6-3
CDR3: CASSYPGQGYYGYTF
DNA: TGTGCCAGCAGTTATCCAGGACAGGGATACTATGGCTACACCTTC

size: .
D: .
J: TRBJ1-5
length: 14
V: TRBV2
CDR3: CASSVDRGNQPQHF
DNA: TGTGCCAGCAGTGTCGATAGAGGCAATCAGCCCCAGCATTTT

size: .
D: TRBD2
J: TRBJ2-7
length: 14
V: TRBV6-6
CDR3: CASGLAGARYEQYF
DNA: TGTGCCAGCGGATTAGCGGGAGCTAGGTACGAGCAGTACTTC

size: .
D: TRBD1
J: TRBJ2-5
length: 13
V: TRBV19
CDR3: CASQTGLGETQYF
DNA: TGTGCCAGCCAGACAGGGTTGGGGGAGACCCAGTACTTC

size: few
D: .
J: TRBJ1-5
length: 14
V: TRBV6-5
CDR3: CASRPPDFNQPQHF
DNA: TGTGCCAGCAGGCCTCCGGACTTTAATCAGCCCCAGCATTTT

size: .
D: .
J: TRBJ1-2
length: 15
V: TRBV7-3
CDR3: CASSKEGYAPGGYTF
DNA: TGTGCCAGCAGTAAAGAGGGGTACGCGCCTGGTGGCTACACCTTC

size: .
D: .
J: TRBJ2-1
length: 15
V: TRBV11-3
CDR3: CASSLNTGSYNEQFF
DNA: TGTGCCAGCAGCTTAAATACGGGTTCCTACAATGAGCAGTTCTTC

size: few
D: TRBD2
J: TRBJ2-1
length: 15
V: TRBV7-3
CDR3: CASSILAGESDEQFF
DNA: TGTGCCAGCAGCATACTAGCGGGAGAGTCGGATGAGCAGTTCTTC

size: .
D: TRBD2
J: TRBJ2-7
length: 15
V: TRBV4-2
CDR3: CASSQVASGSYEQYF
DNA: TGTGCCAGCAGCCAAGTTGCCAGCGGGAGTTACGAGCAGTACTTC

size: medium-sized
D: .
J: TRBJ2-3
length: 16
V: TRBV5-5
CDR3: CASSLGLVGATDTQYF
DNA: TGTGCCAGCAGCTTGGGTCTAGTCGGGGCCACAGATACGCAGTATTTT

size: .
D: TRBD1
J: TRBJ1-2
length: 17
V: TRBV5-1
CDR3: CASSSTPGQGTIYGYTF
DNA: TGCGCCAGCAGCTCGACCCCGGGACAGGGGACTATATATGGCTACACCTTC

size: .
D: TRBD1
J: TRBJ1-2
length: 14
V: TRBV4-3
CDR3: CASSQIPGGVGYTF
DNA: TGCGCCAGCAGCCAAATACCAGGGGGAGTTGGCTACACCTTC

size: .
D: TRBD1
J: TRBJ1-5
length: 15
V: TRBV18
CDR3: CASSLRDRGNQPQHF
DNA: TGTGCCAGCTCACTACGGGACAGGGGGAATCAGCCCCAGCATTTT

size: .
D: .
J: TRBJ2-2
length: 16
V: TRBV9
CDR3: CASSVGSSRNTGELFF
DNA: TGTGCCAGCAGCGTAGGTAGTAGCCGAAACACCGGGGAGCTGTTTTTT

size: .
D: .
J: TRBJ1-2
length: 13
V: TRBV5-8
CDR3: CASSFGGSYGYTF
DNA: TGTGCCAGCAGCTTTGGGGGGTCCTATGGCTACACCTTC

size: .
D: .
J: TRBJ2-7
length: 15
V: TRBV5-1
CDR3: CASSLAEGAPHEQYF
DNA: TGCGCCAGCAGCTTGGCGGAGGGGGCGCCTCACGAGCAGTACTTC

size: .
D: .
J: TRBJ1-5
length: 19
V: TRBV7-9
CDR3: CASSLRFWDTNRGNQPQHF
DNA: TGTGCCAGCAGCTTAAGGTTCTGGGACACTAATAGGGGCAATCAGCCCCAGCATTTT

size: .
D: .
J: TRBJ1-5
length: 12
V: TRBV30
CDR3: CAWNNGGQPQHF
DNA: TGTGCCTGGAACAATGGCGGTCAGCCCCAGCATTTT

size: .
D: TRBD2
J: TRBJ2-5
length: 13
V: TRBV7-2
CDR3: CASKVAGVETQYF
DNA: TGTGCCAGCAAGGTAGCGGGGGTAGAGACCCAGTACTTC

size: .
D: .
J: TRBJ1-1
length: 14
V: TRBV5-8
CDR3: CASSLAWSGTEAFF
DNA: TGTGCCAGCAGCTTGGCCTGGTCGGGCACTGAAGCTTTCTTT

size: .
D: .
J: TRBJ1-1
length: 15
V: TRBV9
CDR3: CASSVEPRRNTEAFF
DNA: TGTGCCAGCAGCGTAGAGCCCCGACGGAACACTGAAGCTTTCTTT

size: few
D: TRBD2
J: TRBJ2-2
length: 17
V: TRBV7-6
CDR3: CASSSTSGVGGTGELFF
DNA: TGTGCCAGCAGCTCGACTAGCGGGGTGGGAGGCACCGGGGAGCTGTTTTTT

size: .
D: .
J: TRBJ2-3
length: 14
V: TRBV6-2/TRBV6-3
CDR3: CASSSRGVVDTQYF
DNA: TGTGCCAGCAGTTCCCGCGGGGTGGTAGATACGCAGTATTTT

size: few
D: .
J: TRBJ1-5
length: 15
V: TRBV18
CDR3: CASSPTGAKNQPQHF
DNA: TGTGCCAGCTCACCAACGGGGGCAAAGAATCAGCCCCAGCATTTT

size: .
D: .
J: TRBJ1-4
length: 14
V: TRBV18
CDR3: CASSPQGVGEKLFF
DNA: TGTGCCAGCTCACCACAGGGGGTCGGCGAAAAACTGTTTTTT

size: .
D: TRBD1
J: TRBJ2-1
length: 15
V: TRBV18
CDR3: CASSQGTGAYNEQFF
DNA: TGTGCCAGCTCCCAAGGGACAGGGGCATACAATGAGCAGTTCTTC

size: .
D: .
J: TRBJ2-2
length: 14
V: TRBV25-1
CDR3: CASRGQGRGGELFF
DNA: TGTGCCAGCAGAGGCCAGGGCCGAGGCGGGGAGCTGTTTTTT

size: .
D: .
J: TRBJ2-3
length: 13
V: TRBV24-1
CDR3: CATSGGFTDTQYF
DNA: TGTGCCACCTCGGGGGGCTTCACAGATACGCAGTATTTT

size: .
D: .
J: TRBJ1-2
length: 14
V: TRBV11-2
CDR3: CASSFGHPNYGYTF
DNA: TGTGCCAGCAGCTTCGGACATCCTAACTATGGCTACACCTTC

size: .
D: .
J: TRBJ2-1
length: 12
V: TRBV10-3
CDR3: CAISSMDNEQFF
DNA: TGTGCCATCAGTTCCATGGACAATGAGCAGTTCTTC

size: few
D: TRBD1
J: TRBJ2-1
length: 17
V: TRBV7-9
CDR3: CASSWRPGQDMFNEQFF
DNA: TGTGCCAGCAGCTGGCGACCGGGACAGGATATGTTTAATGAGCAGTTCTTC

size: few
D: TRBD1
J: TRBJ2-2
length: 14
V: TRBV19
CDR3: CASTPGQSPGELFF
DNA: TGTGCCAGTACCCCGGGACAGTCACCCGGGGAGCTGTTTTTT

size: .
D: .
J: TRBJ2-3
length: 16
V: TRBV13
CDR3: CASSSGGMVTTDTQYF
DNA: TGTGCCAGCAGCTCCGGAGGGATGGTCACCACAGATACGCAGTATTTT

size: .
D: .
J: TRBJ1-2
length: 14
V: TRBV6-5
CDR3: CASSPERGWYGYTF
DNA: TGTGCCAGCAGTCCGGAGAGGGGGTGGTATGGCTACACCTTC

size: .
D: .
J: TRBJ1-2
length: 14
V: TRBV19
CDR3: CASTTPGGYGGYTF
DNA: TGTGCCAGTACCACACCCGGAGGGTACGGCGGCTACACCTTC

size: .
D: .
J: TRBJ1-2
length: 11
V: TRBV2
CDR3: CASSVREAYTF
DNA: TGTGCCAGCAGTGTGAGAGAGGCTTACACCTTC

size: .
D: TRBD1
J: TRBJ1-2
length: 14
V: TRBV4-3
CDR3: CASRTTGSAYGYTF
DNA: TGCGCCAGCCGTACGACAGGGAGTGCGTATGGCTACACCTTC

size: .
D: .
J: TRBJ1-3
length: 14
V: TRBV28
CDR3: CATSRVEIWNTIYF
DNA: TGTGCCACAAGCCGGGTCGAGATTTGGAACACCATATATTTT

size: few
D: .
J: TRBJ2-2
length: 15
V: TRBV29-1
CDR3: CSARLGGGEVGELFF
DNA: TGCAGCGCCCGATTGGGGGGAGGAGAGGTCGGGGAGCTGTTTTTT

size: few
D: .
J: TRBJ1-1
length: 15
V: TRBV5-4
CDR3: CASSLVGLMNTEAFF
DNA: TGTGCCAGCAGCTTGGTCGGGTTAATGAACACTGAAGCTTTCTTT

size: .
D: TRBD2
J: TRBJ2-1
length: 17
V: TRBV14
CDR3: CASSPRIGLTGGNEQFF
DNA: TGTGCCAGCAGCCCTAGAATTGGACTAACGGGGGGCAATGAGCAGTTCTTC

size: .
D: .
J: TRBJ1-1
length: 14
V: TRBV7-9
CDR3: CASSPVLGWTEAFF
DNA: TGTGCCAGCAGCCCCGTCCTCGGGTGGACTGAAGCTTTCTTT

size: .
D: TRBD1
J: TRBJ1-2
length: 11
V: TRBV28
CDR3: CASSTGDGYTF
DNA: TGTGCCAGCAGCACAGGGGATGGCTACACCTTC

size: .
D: .
J: TRBJ1-3
length: 11
V: TRBV10-3
CDR3: CAISGGNTIYF
DNA: TGTGCCATCAGTGGCGGAAACACCATATATTTT

size: .
D: TRBD2
J: TRBJ2-7
length: 15
V: TRBV7-9
CDR3: CASSEAVGGTHEQYF
DNA: TGTGCCAGCAGCGAGGCCGTGGGGGGGACTCACGAGCAGTACTTC

size: .
D: TRBD1
J: TRBJ1-5
length: 16
V: TRBV11-3
CDR3: CASSLDAAGGGQPQHF
DNA: TGTGCCAGCAGCCTAGACGCAGCAGGGGGCGGACAGCCCCAGCATTTT

size: .
D: TRBD2
J: TRBJ2-5
length: 15
V: TRBV5-4
CDR3: CASSLVKQGGGSQYF
DNA: TGTGCCAGCAGCTTGGTAAAGCAGGGCGGGGGGTCCCAGTACTTC

size: .
D: .
J: TRBJ2-1
length: 14
V: TRBV9
CDR3: CASSVVVSYNEQFF
DNA: TGTGCCAGCAGCGTAGTTGTCAGCTACAATGAGCAGTTCTTC

size: few
D: TRBD2
J: TRBJ2-7
length: 16
V: TRBV6-1
CDR3: CASSEGMGLAAYEQYF
DNA: TGTGCCAGCAGTGAAGGGATGGGGCTAGCGGCCTACGAGCAGTACTTC

size: .
D: .
J: TRBJ2-1
length: 16
V: TRBV5-1
CDR3: CASSLAPGGTNNEQFF
DNA: TGCGCCAGCAGCTTGGCACCCGGAGGGACCAACAATGAGCAGTTCTTC

size: .
D: .
J: TRBJ1-6
length: 14
V: TRBV19
CDR3: CASSTLSYNSPLHF
DNA: TGTGCCAGTAGTACCCTCTCCTATAATTCACCCCTCCACTTT

size: .
D: .
J: TRBJ2-7
length: 15
V: TRBV29-1
CDR3: CSVLRSGPRTYEQYF
DNA: TGCAGCGTTCTCCGATCCGGGCCCCGAACCTACGAGCAGTACTTC

size: .
D: .
J: TRBJ1-4
length: 14
V: TRBV5-1
CDR3: CASSFAGVNEKLFF
DNA: TGCGCCAGCAGCTTCGCGGGGGTGAATGAAAAACTGTTTTTT

size: .
D: .
J: TRBJ2-2
length: 14
V: TRBV10-3
CDR3: CAIRSRESTGELFF
DNA: TGTGCCATCAGATCGAGGGAGAGCACCGGGGAGCTGTTTTTT

size: once
D: TRBD1
J: TRBJ2-3
length: 16
V: TRBV5-1
CDR3: CASSLAGQDKRDTQYF
DNA: TGCGCCAGCAGCTTGGCGGGACAGGACAAAAGAGATACGCAGTATTTT

size: .
D: TRBD1
J: TRBJ1-5
length: 13
V: TRBV12-3/TRBV12-4
CDR3: CASTTGANQPQHF
DNA: TGTGCCAGCACCACAGGGGCGAATCAGCCCCAGCATTTT